This T cell receptor beta chain was sequenced in a study of CD8 T cells in ankylosing spondylitis. From germline, CDR1 is SEHNR and CDR2 FQNEAQ (reference sequence). The CDR3 loop spans 16 amino acids. Trimming shortened V by 1 base and J by 4 bases, and 17 bases separated the two germline ends. This clonotype has ten or more counts. The antigen is undetermined. Study-level findings and limits: Matched ankylosing spondylitis synovial fluid reportedly contained a significantly enriched population of disease-linked clones.

Preparation of TCR beta libraries was done by quantitative 5'-RACE with molecular barcodes. TCRdb re-called the 5' RACE reads through MiXCR, storing one row per CDR3 protein. The table includes under 300,000 distinct CDR3 sequences, about 9.1% detected once. The chain joins TRBV7-9 to TRBJ2-7; tentatively, D is TRBD2 (6 bases). This receptor was obtained from a male donor with ankylosing spondylitis or in good health (not recorded which). Sequences were obtained from blood, either unsorted or a sorted T cell fraction (not recorded which). This CDR3 is CASSLVLATPDYEQYF. The CDR3 DNA is TGTGCCAGCAGCTTAGTTCTAGCGACACCAGATTACGAGCAGTACTTC.